This entry is about one TCR beta chain. This record comes from a study of blood T cell repertoires in COVID-19. Turning to the study itself: Researchers got acute and convalescent COVID-19 samples from the United States, Italy and Spain. Sources were T cells, B-cell-depleted T cells, or PBMCs; the material itself was cDNA or gDNA.

Authors' methods: Amplification from reference gene primers served as the basis for estimated nucleated cell counts. Generated by immunoSEQ multiplex PCR, the TCRdb table keeps only in-frame clones and is missing some. For V, J and clone size, that table is used; D and trimming come from the DNA. This table has 95,000 to 120,000 clones, less than 85% appearing once. The CDR3 loop spans 16 amino acids. CDR1 and CDR2 from the germline V gene are WSHSY and SAAADI. The V and J ends lost 6 bases and 0 bases, in that order; junction bases with no gene match: 4. The rearrangement joins TRBV10-2 to TRBJ2-1; TRBD2 agrees at 11 bases. Input material: peripheral blood. The TCR originated in a woman in her forties with acute or convalescent COVID-19. CDR3 DNA: TGCGCCAGCAGCCCTAGCGGGGGGCGCTCCTACAATGAGCAGTTCTTC. It specifies CASSPSGGRSYNEQFF.